The clone carrying this T cell receptor (beta chain) has just a few counts. Its antigen remains unknown. The sample originates from a study of T cells after yellow fever vaccination. Study-wide context: The SMART-Seq v4 Ultra Low Input method served to prepare the low-cell-number fractions.

Whole-study findings and limits: Booster samples showed a return of most primary-vaccination clones (under 97% CD4, approximately 90% CD8). The secondary response was weaker, and its peak arrived faster, on day 5 versus 15.

V lost 7 bases and J lost 7; bases outside the gene matches: 7. This CDR3 comprises 12 residues. The germline V gene encodes CDR1 DFQATT and CDR2 SNEGSKA (reference sequence). Generation of TCR cDNA used 5'RACE template switching (which added a universal primer site and UMIs). Each CDR3 protein gets one entry after TCRdb re-called the 5' RACE reads with MiXCR. The sample contains approximately 260,000 distinct CDR3 sequences, roughly 13% of which appear only once. The TCR was taken from a man aged 25-45 years who received the YFV17D yellow fever vaccine. The chain couples TRBV20-1 to TRBJ2-5; 9 bases agree with TRBD1. The sample here was CD4+ T cells sorted from PBMCs, taken 45 days after the yellow fever booster vaccination. The CDR3 sequence: CSVGQGIGTQYF. CDR3 DNA: TGCAGTGTCGGACAGGGGATAGGGACCCAGTACTTC.